One and the same sample provided the 4 T cell receptor beta chains below, sequenced in a study of cytomegalovirus exposure and HLA in healthy donors. Sequenced by immunoSEQ multiplex PCR; TCRdb stores in-frame clones only, minus some. Of about 180,000 clones listed, roughly 85% are singletons. What was sequenced was PBMCs. All receptors derive from a man in his late teens or twenties in good health and CMV-seropositive.

This clone was observed a few times. The chain carries TRBV28 and TRBJ2-7, with D possibly being TRBD2 (6 bases). V gave up 3 bases and J gave up 12 bases, with 12 bases separating them. The CDR3 sequence is 11 residues long. Germline V gene sequence: CDR1 MDHEN, CDR2 SYDVKM. This CDR3 is CASSLGGKMYF. The CDR3 region has the DNA TGTGCCAGCAGTTTGGGAGGCAAGATGTACTTC.

The CDR3, as DNA: TGTGCAAGTCGCTTAGAGGCAGGGTCTGCAACTAATGAAAAACTGTTTTTT. It translates to CASRLEAGSATNEKLFF. J is TRBJ1-4 and V is TRBV12-2; TRBD1, the table's D call, lacks a check against the DNA. TRBV12-2 represents a pseudogene. The CDR3 sequence is 17 residues long.

Written as DNA, the CDR3 is TGTGCCAGCAGTCAGGGACTAGCGCTTGTCGATGAGCAGTTCTTC. Amino acid sequence: CASSQGLALVDEQFF. The chain carries TRBV6-4 and TRBJ2-1, with TRBD2 identical over 10 bases. In germline, CDR1 is MRHNA, CDR2 SNTAGT. The CDR3 totals 15 residues. V lost 5 bases and J lost 8; bases outside the gene matches: 9.

The J gene is TRBJ2-7, the V gene TRBV30; TRBD2 matches 8 bases. Per the germline V gene, CDR1 is GTSNPN and CDR2 is SVGIG (reference sequence). Trimming at V came to 3 bases and at J to 3 bases, leaving 10 bases not matched to a gene. CDR3 size: 15 residues. CDR3 nucleotides: TGTGCCTGGAGGAGGGAGGGTAGCGGGATCTACGAGCAGTACTTC. Translated: CAWRREGSGIYEQYF.